Listed below are T cell receptor beta chains from one sample, sequenced in a study of T cell responses to AZD1222 COVID-19 vaccine. Sequencing used immunoSEQ multiplex PCR; TCRdb keeps in-frame clones, though not all of them. Of 100,000 or so clones detected, approximately 86% appear once; the ten largest clones hold about 6%. The specimen comprised peripheral blood, sampled on day 0 of AZD1222 vaccination. The receptors derive from an adult in good health. Both conserved end residues are part of each CDR3. The order of the fields is D gene, clone size, V gene, J gene, CDR3 DNA, CDR3 protein. D genes are given only for firm matches. Size is omitted from some rows. Given values are once, few, many or a class for expanded clones.

d_gene: -; abundance: -; v_gene: TRBV7-8; j_gene: TRBJ2-7; CDR3nt: TGTGCCAGCACCCGGACGACGGGAACCTACGAGCAGTACTTC; CDR3aa: CASTRTTGTYEQYF
d_gene: -; abundance: medium-sized; v_gene: TRBV3-1/TRBV3-2; j_gene: TRBJ1-1; CDR3nt: TGTGCCAGCAGCGCAACATCAAACACTGAAGCTTTCTTT; CDR3aa: CASSATSNTEAFF
d_gene: -; abundance: few; v_gene: TRBV27; j_gene: TRBJ2-6; CDR3nt: TGTGCCAGCGCCGCCCGGGGAACTGGGGCCAACGTCCTGACTTTC; CDR3aa: CASAARGTGANVLTF
d_gene: TRBD2; abundance: -; v_gene: TRBV7-8; j_gene: TRBJ2-5; CDR3nt: TGTGCCAGCAGCTTTCTCGGGGGGTTCCAAGAGACCCAGTACTTC; CDR3aa: CASSFLGGFQETQYF
d_gene: TRBD1; abundance: -; v_gene: TRBV19; j_gene: TRBJ1-1; CDR3nt: TGTGCCAGTAGTGGAGACCGACAGGGGGCTGTGACCACTGAAGCTTTCTTT; CDR3aa: CASSGDRQGAVTTEAFF
d_gene: -; abundance: -; v_gene: TRBV5-4; j_gene: TRBJ1-3; CDR3nt: TGTGCCAGCAGCCGGCAACCGGGACTAAGAACCCCACCTGGAAACACCATATATTTT; CDR3aa: CASSRQPGLRTPPGNTIYF
d_gene: TRBD2; abundance: -; v_gene: TRBV6-2/TRBV6-3; j_gene: TRBJ2-5; CDR3nt: TGTGCCAGCAGTTTGCTAGCGGGAGGGCCGGGAGAGACCCAGTACTTC; CDR3aa: CASSLLAGGPGETQYF
d_gene: -; abundance: -; v_gene: TRBV5-4; j_gene: TRBJ2-7; CDR3nt: TGTGCCAGCAGCTCCACAACCGACGAGCAGTACTTC; CDR3aa: CASSSTTDEQYF
d_gene: -; abundance: once; v_gene: TRBV15; j_gene: TRBJ1-5; CDR3nt: TGTGCCACCAGCAGTCTACAGGGAAAGGGAAATCAGCCCCAGCATTTT; CDR3aa: CATSSLQGKGNQPQHF
d_gene: -; abundance: -; v_gene: TRBV28; j_gene: TRBJ1-4; CDR3nt: TGTGCCAGCTCGGAAGGGGCAACTAATGAAAAACTGTTTTTT; CDR3aa: CASSEGATNEKLFF
d_gene: TRBD2; abundance: -; v_gene: TRBV11-2; j_gene: TRBJ2-1; CDR3nt: TGTGCCAGCAGCTTATCGGGCGGGAGAAATGAGCAGTTCTTC; CDR3aa: CASSLSGGRNEQFF
d_gene: TRBD1; abundance: -; v_gene: TRBV7-2; j_gene: TRBJ1-2; CDR3nt: TGTGCCAGCAGCCCGACAGGGGATCAGGGCTACACCTTC; CDR3aa: CASSPTGDQGYTF
d_gene: -; abundance: -; v_gene: TRBV7-9; j_gene: TRBJ1-1; CDR3nt: TGTGCCAGCAGCTTAGGACAGCTCACTGAAGCTTTCTTT; CDR3aa: CASSLGQLTEAFF
d_gene: TRBD1; abundance: once; v_gene: TRBV2; j_gene: TRBJ1-1; CDR3nt: TGTGCCAGCACCGAAGGGGGGACAGGGACCCCTGAAGCTTTCTTT; CDR3aa: CASTEGGTGTPEAFF
d_gene: -; abundance: -; v_gene: TRBV7-9; j_gene: TRBJ2-1; CDR3nt: TGTGCCAGCAGACACAATGCCGGGACCAACTTACAGCAGTTCTTC; CDR3aa: CASRHNAGTNLQQFF
d_gene: -; abundance: once; v_gene: TRBV27; j_gene: TRBJ2-1; CDR3nt: TGTGCCAGCAGGGTCGGGAGCTCCTACAATGAGCAGTTCTTC; CDR3aa: CASRVGSSYNEQFF
d_gene: -; abundance: -; v_gene: TRBV7-2; j_gene: TRBJ2-3; CDR3nt: TGTGCCAGCAGCTTAGTCGGGGACTGGACAGATACGCAGTATTTT; CDR3aa: CASSLVGDWTDTQYF
d_gene: -; abundance: -; v_gene: TRBV29-1; j_gene: TRBJ2-1; CDR3nt: TGCAGCGTTCTAGGAGGACCGCGATTCCTAAATGAGCAGTTCTTC; CDR3aa: CSVLGGPRFLNEQFF
d_gene: -; abundance: -; v_gene: TRBV19; j_gene: TRBJ2-7; CDR3nt: TGTGCCAGTAGGCCCCGCGACAGACAGTACGAGCAGTACTTC; CDR3aa: CASRPRDRQYEQYF
d_gene: TRBD2; abundance: few; v_gene: TRBV24-1; j_gene: TRBJ2-7; CDR3nt: TGTGCCACCAGTGATCCCACTAGCGGGACCTCCTACGAGCAGTACTTC; CDR3aa: CATSDPTSGTSYEQYF
d_gene: TRBD1; abundance: -; v_gene: TRBV3-1/TRBV3-2; j_gene: TRBJ1-1; CDR3nt: TGTGCCAGCAGCGGAACGGACAGGAAAGAAGCTTTCTTT; CDR3aa: CASSGTDRKEAFF
d_gene: -; abundance: -; v_gene: TRBV11-2; j_gene: TRBJ2-1; CDR3nt: TGTGCCAGCAGTCCGGGACTCCCACCGGGGGAGCAGTTCTTC; CDR3aa: CASSPGLPPGEQFF
d_gene: TRBD2; abundance: -; v_gene: TRBV7-9; j_gene: TRBJ2-5; CDR3nt: TGTGCCAGCAGCTTGCTAGCGGGAGAAGAGACCCAGTACTTC; CDR3aa: CASSLLAGEETQYF